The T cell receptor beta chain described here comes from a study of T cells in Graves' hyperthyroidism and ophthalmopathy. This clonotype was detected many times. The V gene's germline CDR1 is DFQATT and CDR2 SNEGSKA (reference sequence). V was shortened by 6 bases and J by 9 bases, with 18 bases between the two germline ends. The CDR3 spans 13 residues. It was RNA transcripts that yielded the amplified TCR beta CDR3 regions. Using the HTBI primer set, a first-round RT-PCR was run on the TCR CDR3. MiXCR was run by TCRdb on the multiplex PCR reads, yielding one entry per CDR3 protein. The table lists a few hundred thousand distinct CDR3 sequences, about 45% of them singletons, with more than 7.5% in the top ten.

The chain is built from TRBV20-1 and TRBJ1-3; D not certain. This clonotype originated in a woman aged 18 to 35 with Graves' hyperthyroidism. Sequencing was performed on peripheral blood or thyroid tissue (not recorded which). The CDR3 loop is CSAGGLGAGTIYF. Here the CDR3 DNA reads TGCAGTGCGGGCGGGCTGGGAGCCGGCACCATATATTTT.